The clone carrying this TCR beta chain was counted between two and nine times. These data are taken from a study of blood T cell repertoires in COVID-19. Study in general: COVID-19 samples, acute and convalescent, were from the United States, Italy and Spain.

In the original processing: Estimation of nucleated cell counts relied on the amplification of reference gene primers. TCRdb's copy holds only in-frame clones and misses some; the assay was immunoSEQ multiplex PCR. For V, J and clone size, that table is used; D and trimming come from the DNA. In the table there are 150,000 to 200,000 clones, around 83% of which are singletons. Germline V gives CDR1 LNHDA, CDR2 SQIVND (reference sequence). CDR3 size: 14 residues. V was shortened by 8 bases and J by 7 bases, with 20 bases between the two germline ends. Each participant's cohort was designated according to participant-reported clinical history. Recovery among Cohort 3 donors was established by two negative PCRs, clearance, or symptom resolution.

The sample consisted of PBMCs or T cells enriched from blood (not recorded which). The chain carries TRBV19 and TRBJ1-1; D may be TRBD1 (5 bases). The TCR comes from a man aged 50 to 59 who had recovered from COVID-19. The CDR3 region is CASRATDRTGEAFF. DNA for the CDR3: TGTGCCAGTCGGGCGACAGATAGAACAGGTGAAGCTTTCTTT.